Here is one T cell receptor beta chain with its context. The antigen is not known. V gave up 2 bases and J gave up 6 bases, with 14 bases separating them. From germline, CDR1 is SGDLS and CDR2 YYNGEE. This CDR3 is 15 amino acids long. This entry comes from a study of cytomegalovirus exposure and HLA in healthy donors. Overall study results and limits: According to a later analysis, most TCR beta chains associated with CMV appeared HLA-restricted.

13 Jbeta primers and 60 Vbeta primers were used for the PCR. Some clones are missing from TCRdb's copy, which holds only in-frame ones; the method was immunoSEQ multiplex PCR. Among 100,000 to 150,000 clones, about two thirds were seen once, and the ten largest hold 4.5% to 5%. Sample: PBMCs. J is TRBJ2-2 and V is TRBV9; D is uncertain. The clonotype comes from a man in his sixties in good health and CMV-seropositive. The CDR3 sequence: CASSVQDLGAGELFF. DNA of the CDR3: TGTGCCAGCAGCGTTCAAGACCTAGGCGCCGGGGAGCTGTTTTTT.